The rows below give T cell receptor beta chains drawn from one sample of a study of OX40 agonist ivuxolimab in advanced cancers. Method: immunoSEQ multiplex PCR; TCRdb's copy keeps in-frame clones and lacks some. The sample lists about 100,000 clones; 86% were seen once. The specimen comprised CD4+ or CD8+ T cells sorted from blood, sampled in a trial of the OX40 agonist ivuxolimab. The receptors shown here come from an adult with an advanced solid tumor such as melanoma, head and neck, liver or kidney cancer. CDR3s include the opening cysteine and the closing phenylalanine or tryptophan. Some rows mark clone size as missing; the rest say once, few, many or name a class of expanded clone.

size | V | length | CDR3
- | TRBV6-4 | 14 | CASRGQRDRGEQFF
few | TRBV6-5 | 13 | CASTLSGAGALHF
- | TRBV19 | 15 | CASSLTGGNTGELFF
- | TRBV9 | 14 | CASSVTGSTDTQYF
- | TRBV9 | 15 | CASSVGGTGAYEQYF
- | TRBV9 | 14 | CASSPQEGYTEAFF
- | TRBV4-2 | 15 | CASSQVRPGGEKLFF
once | TRBV5-1 | 11 | CASMGNTEAFF
- | TRBV6-1 | 13 | CASFRPRNNEQFF
- | TRBV6-5 | 15 | CASSLGRGPYNEQFF
- | TRBV5-1 | 12 | CASSLTSYEQYF